What follows are 24 T cell receptor beta chains derived from one specimen sequenced in a study of molecular identifiers for immune sequencing clone quantification. TCRdb re-derived calls from the PCR reads in MiXCR, one entry per CDR3 protein. The top ten hold roughly 0.83% of the sample, which has about 640,000 distinct CDR3 sequences, 15% to 20% seen once. Sample: naive CD8+ T cells from blood, with Jurkat cell RNA spiked in. Subset meaning: FACS-sorted CD8+CD4-CCR7+CD45RA+ naive T cells. The receptor set was obtained from a human donor in good health. Some libraries in this study had Jurkat cell RNA spiked in.

A note on this clonotype: A clone one base away is much larger, so this may be a read error. The V gene is TRBV7-6, the J gene TRBJ1-1, with D uncertain. Trimming took 7 bases from V and 1 from J, leaving 10 bases between them. Per the germline V gene, CDR1 is SGHVS and CDR2 is FNYEAQ. This CDR3 spans 13 amino acids. DNA of the CDR3: TGTGCCAGCAACTCTACGAAGAACACTGAAGCTTTCTTT. It yields the protein CASNSTKNTEAFF. Full variable domain (rest looked up from reference TRBV7-6 and TRBJ1-1): GAGVSQSPRYKVTKRGQDVALRCDPISGHVSLYWYRQALGQGPEFLTYFNYEAQQDKSGLPNDRFSAERPEGSISTLTIQRTEQRDSAMYRCASNSTKNTEAFFGQGTRLTVV.

To note about this clonotype: This could be a read error, since a much larger clone is one nucleotide away. This chain connects TRBV6-2 or TRBV6-3 to TRBJ1-5, with D unresolved. CDR3 length equals 15 residues. Germline CDR1 MNHEY, CDR2 SVGEGT. Trimming shortened V by 2 bases and J by 9 bases, and 17 bases separated the two germline ends. The CDR3 DNA reads as TGTGCCAGCAGTTACAGCGCGGGAGGAAGTCGGCCCCAGCATTTT. It translates to CASSYSAGGSRPQHF.

This clonotype showed up just a few times. The chain is built from TRBV12-3 or TRBV12-4 and TRBJ2-3; D is perhaps TRBD1 or TRBD2 (5 bases each). There are 14 residues in the CDR3. V was trimmed by 4 bases and J by 8 bases, leaving 16 bases between them. CDR3 loop: CASSSGTPEGTQYF. The CDR3 DNA reads TGTGCCAGCAGTTCCGGGACCCCCGAAGGTACGCAGTATTTT.

This clonotype came up many times. The chain has TRBV12-3 or TRBV12-4 and TRBJ2-3, with 7 bases that match TRBD2. V shed 3 bases, J shed 2 bases, and the junction held 5 bases outside the gene matches. This CDR3 has 15 residues. As DNA, the CDR3 is TGTGCCAGCAGTTTGACTAGCTCTCTCACAGATACGCAGTATTTT. This codes for CASSLTSSLTDTQYF.

This clonotype was seen many times. The chain is built from TRBV20-1 and TRBJ2-5, with no clear D. The CDR3 has 11 amino acids. The germline V and J ends were trimmed by 0 bases and 6 bases, with 5 bases remaining between them. Germline CDR1 DFQATT, CDR2 SNEGSKA (reference sequence). For the CDR3, the DNA is TGCAGTGCTAGAGATTCGAAGACCCAGTACTTC. Residues: CSARDSKTQYF.

This clonotype has a handful of counts. This chain links TRBV9 with TRBJ2-5; 8 positions match TRBD1. V lost 2 bases, J lost 3 bases, and 9 bases stayed unmatched. Looked up from germline, CDR1 is SGDLS and CDR2 is YYNGEE. There are 16 residues in the CDR3. The CDR3 nucleotides read TGTGCCAGCAGCGTCGGTCAGACAGGGGTTAAAGAGACCCAGTACTTC. It is translated as CASSVGQTGVKETQYF.

This clonotype has ten or more counts. This chain joins TRBV6-5 and TRBJ2-7, with D hard to call. This CDR3 has 13 residues. Germline V gene data show CDR1 as MNHEY and CDR2 as SVGAGI. V lost 2 bases and J 7 bases, leaving 12 bases between the germline ends. The DNA of the CDR3 is TGTGCCAGCAGTTACAGCCGGGCTGTGGAGCAGTACTTC. Protein: CASSYSRAVEQYF.

This clonotype was seen ten or more times. The chain recombines TRBV20-1 with TRBJ2-7; TRBD1 or TRBD2 may be the D gene (6 bases each). The CDR3 runs to 15 residues. In germline, CDR1 is DFQATT, CDR2 SNEGSKA (reference sequence). Between the trimmed V and J ends, which lost 0 bases and 1 base, there was a span of 13 bases. The CDR3, as DNA: TGCAGTGCTAGAGATCTGGGGGGCTTATCCTACGAGCAGTACTTC. Translation gives CSARDLGGLSYEQYF.

The V call is TRBV10-3, the J call TRBJ2-7, with D hard to call. Germline V CDR1 and CDR2: ENHRY, SYGVKD. This CDR3 comprises 11 residues. V was trimmed by 8 bases and J by 5 bases, leaving 10 bases between them. CDR3 loop: CAISSSNEQYF. The CDR3 DNA reads TGTGCCATCTCTTCCTCTAACGAGCAGTACTTC.

This clonotype was seen many times. The V and J genes are TRBV6-6 and TRBJ2-7; maybe TRBD1 (5 bases). V gave up 4 bases and J gave up 2 bases, with 15 bases separating them. The CDR3 length is 15 residues. The germline CDR1 and CDR2 sequences are MNHNY and SVGAGI (reference sequence). The CDR3 protein is CASSSLDIGTYEQYF. CDR3 in DNA: TGTGCCAGCAGTTCCTTGGACATCGGAACCTACGAGCAGTACTTC.

A word on this clonotype: Mismatch with germline at one junction end may stem from a read error. The chain has TRBV4-3 and TRBJ2-7; no definite D call. Germline V gene lookup returns CDR1 LGHNA and CDR2 YSLEER. The CDR3 contains 15 residues. This chain's CDR3 is CAGSQGSGPPYEQYF. CDR3 nucleotide sequence: TGCGCCGGCAGCCAAGGTTCAGGTCCTCCCTACGAGCAGTACTTC.

This clonotype was picked up many times. The CDR3 sequence is CASSQGDPTDTQYF. CDR3 nucleotides: TGCGCCAGCAGCCAAGGGGATCCCACAGATACGCAGTATTTT. The chain uses TRBV4-3 and TRBJ2-3, with no clear D. The V end was cut by 1 base, the J end by 2 bases, with 7 bases between. CDR3 length: 14 amino acids. Germline CDR1 LGHNA, CDR2 YSLEER.

The table lists this clonotype with many counts. V and J are TRBV4-3 and TRBJ1-3; no clear D. Germline assignment: CDR1 LGHNA and CDR2 YSLEER. The CDR3 runs 16 residues. Trimming left V 3 bases short and J 0 bases short, with 12 bases between. CDR3 nucleotide sequence: TGCGCCAGCAGCCAGGACCGAGCAAGCTCTGGAAACACCATATATTTT. It translates to CASSQDRASSGNTIYF.

This clonotype was counted at least ten times. V gene TRBV9 combines with J gene TRBJ2-7; tentative D call: TRBD2 (6 bases). V lost 4 bases to trimming and J lost 0 bases, with 14 bases between them. The CDR3 consists of 15 residues. Germline lookup yields CDR1 SGDLS and CDR2 YYNGEE. The CDR3 DNA is TGTGCCAGCAGCCAAGGGGACTTGGTCTCCTACGAGCAGTACTTC. Amino acids: CASSQGDLVSYEQYF.

This clonotype was seen only a few times. CDR3 amino acids: CASSQDLSSGMKNEQFF. The CDR3 DNA sequence: TGCGCCAGCAGCCAAGATTTATCTAGCGGGATGAAGAATGAGCAGTTCTTC. The chain combines TRBV4-1 with TRBJ2-1, with 9 bases aligning to TRBD2. V was clipped by 0 bases and J by 7 bases; unmatched bases: 10. Germline lookup yields CDR1 MGHRA and CDR2 YSYEKL. This CDR3 spans 17 amino acids.

About this clonotype: This could be a read error, since a much larger clone is one nucleotide away. The chain couples TRBV19 to TRBJ1-2; D is uncertain. CDR1 is LNHDA and CDR2 is SQIVND in the germline V gene (reference sequence). The CDR3 covers 12 residues. V lost 7 bases and J lost 8, with 14 bases in between. For the CDR3, the DNA is TGTGCCAGTATTATTCGTGGAGACGGCTACACCTTC. Protein sequence: CASIIRGDGYTF.

This clonotype was seen more than once but under ten times. This chain links TRBV27 with TRBJ2-5; the match to TRBD1 covers 8 bases. Per germline, CDR1 MNHEY and CDR2 SMNVEV (reference sequence). Trimming at V came to 4 bases and at J to 4 bases, leaving 5 bases not matched to a gene. There are 14 residues in the CDR3. CDR3 residues: CASSSSGGAETQYF. The DNA for the CDR3 is TGTGCCAGCAGTTCTTCAGGGGGCGCAGAGACCCAGTACTTC.

For this clonotype: A read error may explain this, as a much larger clone is one base away. Here the CDR3 omits its conserved ending phenylalanine or tryptophan, so a read error is the likely source. Here the CDR3 reads CASSLEGHEQFL. CDR3 bases: TGCGCCAGCAGCTTGGAGGGCCATGAGCAGTTCCTC. The chain uses TRBV5-1 and TRBJ2-1, with unresolved D. The CDR3 extends over 12 amino acids. Trimming cost V 0 bases and J 8 bases, with 6 bases left between them. In germline, CDR1 is SGHRS, CDR2 YFSETQ.

Notes on this clonotype: Just one base apart from a much larger clone, this may be a read error. The rearrangement uses TRBV7-9 and TRBJ2-5, with D maybe TRBD1 (6 bases). The CDR3 loop spans 15 amino acids. CDR1 and CDR2 from the germline V gene are SEHNR and FQNEAQ (reference sequence). The CDR3 DNA follows: TGTGCCGGCAGCTCCCTACAGGGAAATGATGAGACCCAGTACTTC. Translated, it gives CAGSSLQGNDETQYF. Using reference TRBV7-9 and TRBJ2-5 for the parts outside the CDR3, the full variable domain is DTGVSQNPRHKITKRGQNVTFRCDPISEHNRLYWYRQTLGQGPEFLTYFQNEAQLEKSRLLSDRFSAERPKGSFSTLEIQRTEQGDSAMYLCAGSSLQGNDETQYFGPGTRLLVL.

This clonotype was detected ten times or more. The chain uses TRBV6-5 and TRBJ2-2, with no clear D. Germline V lookup: CDR1 MNHEY, CDR2 SVGAGI. The CDR3 is 12 residues long. V shed 8 bases and J shed 5 bases, with 9 bases lying between them. CDR3: CASSVLTGELFF. The CDR3 DNA follows: TGTGCCAGCTCAGTTCTTACCGGGGAGCTGTTTTTT.

This clonotype has ten or more counts. The chain links TRBV28 to TRBJ1-1; possible D gene TRBD1, 6 bases. Trimming removed 6 bases at V and 2 bases at J, with 13 bases between. The CDR3 consists of 14 residues. Germline-derived CDR1 and CDR2 are MDHEN and SYDVKM. CDR3 in DNA: TGTGCCAGCAGATGGACGGACAGCAACACTGAAGCTTTCTTT. This gives the protein CASRWTDSNTEAFF.

In this sample, this clonotype turned up many times. The chain couples TRBV6-5 to TRBJ2-3; D is perhaps TRBD2 (6 bases). Germline CDR1 is MNHEY and CDR2 is SVGAGI. V was trimmed by 4 bases and J by 2 bases, leaving 13 bases between them. CDR3 length: 15 residues. CDR3 sequence (DNA): TGTGCCAGCAGTTCCATCGGCGGGACCACAGATACGCAGTATTTT. It encodes CASSSIGGTTDTQYF.

This clonotype is a singleton in its sample. With a much larger clone just one base away, this may be a read error. The chain couples TRBV7-2 to TRBJ2-1, with D perhaps assigned TRBD1 or TRBD2 (5 bases each). The germline CDR1 and CDR2 sequences are SGHTA and FQGNSA. Trimming left V 5 bases short and J 6 bases short, with 8 bases between. This CDR3 region has 12 residues. In nucleotides, the CDR3 is TGTGCCAGCAGCGGGGCGGGCAATGAGCAGTTCTTC. Translated: CASSGAGNEQFF.

This clonotype was seen repeatedly, ten times or more. This chain uses TRBV20-1 with TRBJ2-7; TRBD2 might be the D (5 bases). The CDR3 is 15 amino acids. V gave up 2 bases and J gave up 2 bases, with 16 bases separating them. Per germline, CDR1 DFQATT and CDR2 SNEGSKA (reference sequence). The CDR3 nucleotides read TGCAGTGCTAGACCCCAAGCCGGGATTACCTACGAGCAGTACTTC. This translates into CSARPQAGITYEQYF.